This T cell receptor (beta chain) was sequenced in a study of blood T cell repertoires in COVID-19. Turning to the study itself: The samples span acute and convalescent COVID-19 from the United States, Italy and Spain.

TCRdb keeps only in-frame clones here, not all; method: immunoSEQ multiplex PCR. This table has 150,000 to 200,000 clones, roughly 77% appearing once. CDR1 and CDR2 from the germline V gene are MNHNY and SVGAGI (reference sequence). This CDR3 is built from 14 residues. Trimming removed 8 bases from V and 2 bases from J; junction bases left unmatched: 7. The sample taken for sequencing was peripheral blood. The rearrangement links TRBV6-6 to TRBJ2-3; the match to TRBD2 covers 7 bases. The sequence was obtained from a human donor in a cohort sampled during active COVID-19. Here the CDR3 reads CASDPSGDTDTQYF. The CDR3 DNA reads as TGTGCCAGCGACCCTAGCGGTGACACAGATACGCAGTATTTT.